These T cell receptor beta chains were read from a single sample in a study of T cells in Graves' hyperthyroidism and ophthalmopathy. MiXCR, run by TCRdb on the multiplex PCR reads, gives a single entry per CDR3 protein. Of 750,000 to 950,000 distinct CDR3 sequences listed, about 38% are singletons. Sequenced sample: blood. Receptors originate from a man in his late teens or twenties with Graves' hyperthyroidism. Each CDR3 is given with its conserved first and last residue. Fields, in order: V gene, J gene, clone size, D gene, CDR3 protein, CDR3 DNA. The D gene is left open where the match is weak. The size field is filled for only some rows; it gives once, few, many or a size class.

V gene: TRBV20-1; J gene: TRBJ1-1; clone size: many; D gene: NA; CDR3 protein: CSARGQKLEAFF; CDR3 DNA: TGCAGTGCTAGAGGACAGAAGCTTGAAGCTTTCTTT
V gene: TRBV7-2; J gene: TRBJ2-7; clone size: NA; D gene: NA; CDR3 protein: CASSPGLSRSYEQYF; CDR3 DNA: TGTGCCAGCAGTCCAGGACTATCTCGCTCCTACGAGCAGTACTTC
V gene: TRBV9; J gene: TRBJ2-7; clone size: NA; D gene: NA; CDR3 protein: CASSQRAGSYEQYF; CDR3 DNA: TGCGCCAGCAGCCAGAGGGCGGGGAGTTACGAGCAGTACTTC
V gene: TRBV10-3; J gene: TRBJ1-4; clone size: NA; D gene: NA; CDR3 protein: CAISEGDTLAELFF; CDR3 DNA: TGTGCCATCAGTGAAGGGGACACCTTGGCGGAACTGTTTTTT
V gene: TRBV7-6; J gene: TRBJ2-7; clone size: many; D gene: NA; CDR3 protein: CASSLGSDYEQYF; CDR3 DNA: TGTGCCAGCAGCTTAGGTTCGGATTACGAGCAGTACTTC
V gene: TRBV5-1; J gene: TRBJ2-2; clone size: NA; D gene: NA; CDR3 protein: CASSRDSGLAGELFF; CDR3 DNA: TGCGCCAGCAGTCGGGACTCCGGCCTGGCCGGGGAGCTGTTTTTT
V gene: TRBV7-3; J gene: TRBJ1-6; clone size: many; D gene: NA; CDR3 protein: CASSGTGTSPLHF; CDR3 DNA: TGTGCCAGCAGCGGTACAGGGACTTCACCCCTCCACTTT
V gene: TRBV20-1; J gene: TRBJ2-2; clone size: few; D gene: NA; CDR3 protein: CSARDSEGGNTGELFF; CDR3 DNA: TGCAGTGCTAGAGATTCTGAAGGGGGGAACACCGGGGAGCTGTTTTTT
V gene: TRBV2; J gene: TRBJ2-2; clone size: once; D gene: NA; CDR3 protein: CASSVAGYDTGELLF; CDR3 DNA: TGTGCCAGCAGTGTTGCGGGGTATGACACCGGGGAGCTGCTTTTT
V gene: TRBV4-3; J gene: TRBJ2-5; clone size: NA; D gene: NA; CDR3 protein: CASSQDRGARISQETQYF; CDR3 DNA: TGCGCCAGCAGCCAAGATCGAGGGGCTCGTATCAGCCAAGAGACCCAGTACTTC
V gene: TRBV5-1; J gene: TRBJ1-6; clone size: NA; D gene: TRBD1; CDR3 protein: CASSFDRDGPDNSPLHF; CDR3 DNA: TGCGCCAGCAGCTTCGACAGGGACGGGCCCGATAATTCACCCCTCCACTTT
V gene: TRBV11-2; J gene: TRBJ2-2; clone size: NA; D gene: TRBD1; CDR3 protein: CASSLETGSITGELFF; CDR3 DNA: TGTGCCAGCAGCTTGGAGACAGGGTCGATCACCGGGGAGCTGTTTTTT
V gene: TRBV11-3; J gene: TRBJ1-4; clone size: NA; D gene: NA; CDR3 protein: CASSPGGEPTTNEKLFF; CDR3 DNA: TGTGCCAGCAGCCCCGGAGGAGAACCCACAACTAATGAAAAACTGTTTTTT
V gene: TRBV4-1; J gene: TRBJ2-7; clone size: few; D gene: NA; CDR3 protein: CASSQVGGRREQYF; CDR3 DNA: TGCGCCAGCAGCCAAGTAGGGGGGCGGCGGGAGCAGTACTTC
V gene: TRBV25-1; J gene: TRBJ1-1; clone size: NA; D gene: NA; CDR3 protein: CASSESVLGTEAFF; CDR3 DNA: TGTGCCAGCAGTGAGTCGGTACTGGGAACTGAAGCTTTCTTT
V gene: TRBV7-2; J gene: TRBJ1-2; clone size: NA; D gene: TRBD1; CDR3 protein: CASSLAQPGQAYGYTF; CDR3 DNA: TGTGCCAGCAGCCTGGCCCAGCCGGGACAGGCCTATGGCTACACCTTC
V gene: TRBV7-2; J gene: TRBJ2-7; clone size: few; D gene: NA; CDR3 protein: CASSWKGERGQYF; CDR3 DNA: TGTGCCAGCAGCTGGAAGGGGGAACGGGGGCAGTACTTC
V gene: TRBV7-9; J gene: TRBJ1-1; clone size: NA; D gene: TRBD1; CDR3 protein: CASSLGDRGPEAFF; CDR3 DNA: TGTGCCAGCAGCTTGGGGGACAGGGGGCCCGAAGCTTTCTTT
V gene: TRBV11-1; J gene: TRBJ2-5; clone size: few; D gene: NA; CDR3 protein: CASSFLSTSETQYF; CDR3 DNA: TGTGCCAGCAGCTTTCTTTCGACTTCAGAGACCCAGTACTTC
V gene: TRBV2; J gene: TRBJ1-1; clone size: few; D gene: NA; CDR3 protein: CASSYGVTAFF; CDR3 DNA: TGTGCCAGCAGTTACGGGGTTACCGCTTTCTTT
V gene: TRBV2; J gene: TRBJ1-5; clone size: NA; D gene: NA; CDR3 protein: CASSGTVNNQPQHF; CDR3 DNA: TGTGCCAGCAGTGGGACGGTGAACAATCAGCCCCAGCATTTT
V gene: TRBV12-3/TRBV12-4; J gene: TRBJ2-7; clone size: few; D gene: NA; CDR3 protein: CASRPGPHYEQYF; CDR3 DNA: TGTGCCAGCAGACCGGGACCTCACTACGAGCAGTACTTC
V gene: TRBV19; J gene: TRBJ2-7; clone size: NA; D gene: TRBD1; CDR3 protein: CASIPDRVYEQYF; CDR3 DNA: TGTGCCAGTATCCCGGACAGGGTCTACGAGCAGTACTTC
V gene: TRBV2; J gene: TRBJ2-1; clone size: NA; D gene: NA; CDR3 protein: CASSDVNYNEQFF; CDR3 DNA: TGTGCCAGCAGTGATGTCAACTACAATGAGCAGTTCTTC
V gene: TRBV7-9; J gene: TRBJ1-1; clone size: few; D gene: NA; CDR3 protein: CASSLDWGGAEAFF; CDR3 DNA: TGTGCCAGCAGCTTAGATTGGGGGGGCGCTGAAGCTTTCTTT
V gene: TRBV2; J gene: TRBJ1-6; clone size: NA; D gene: NA; CDR3 protein: CASSDGPNINSPLHF; CDR3 DNA: TGTGCCAGCAGCGACGGACCGAACATCAATTCACCCCTCCACTTT
V gene: TRBV7-8; J gene: TRBJ1-5; clone size: NA; D gene: NA; CDR3 protein: CASSLKEGGPETQHF; CDR3 DNA: TGTGCCAGCAGCTTAAAAGAGGGGGGGCCGGAGACCCAGCATTTT